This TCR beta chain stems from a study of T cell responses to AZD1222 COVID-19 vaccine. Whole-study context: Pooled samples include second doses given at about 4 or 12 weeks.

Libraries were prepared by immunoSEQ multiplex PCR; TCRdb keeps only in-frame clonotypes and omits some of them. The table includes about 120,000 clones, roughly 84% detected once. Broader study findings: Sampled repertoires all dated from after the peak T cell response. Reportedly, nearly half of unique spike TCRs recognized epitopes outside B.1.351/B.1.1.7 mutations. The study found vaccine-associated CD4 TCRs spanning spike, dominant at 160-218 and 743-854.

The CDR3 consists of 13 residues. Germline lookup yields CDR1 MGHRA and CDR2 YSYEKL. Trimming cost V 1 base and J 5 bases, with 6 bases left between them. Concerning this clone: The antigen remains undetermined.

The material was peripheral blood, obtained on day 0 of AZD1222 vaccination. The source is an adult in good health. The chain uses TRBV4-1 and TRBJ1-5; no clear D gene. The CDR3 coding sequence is TGCGCCAGCAGCCAAGTCACGTATCAGCCCCAGCATTTT. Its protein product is CASSQVTYQPQHF.